One sample yielded the 13 T cell receptor beta chains listed below, sequenced in a study of OX40 agonist ivuxolimab in advanced cancers. This table comes from immunoSEQ multiplex PCR, and its TCRdb copy is limited to in-frame clones, with some not included. The sample consists of tens of thousands of clones, roughly 90% of them appearing once. The sequenced sample was CD4+ or CD8+ T cells sorted from blood, obtained in a trial of the OX40 agonist ivuxolimab. The receptors originated from an adult with an advanced solid tumor such as melanoma, head and neck, liver or kidney cancer.

The V call is TRBV27, the J call TRBJ2-1; TRBD2 matches 8 bases. The CDR3 length is 16 residues. Looked up from germline, CDR1 is MNHEY and CDR2 is SMNVEV (reference sequence). V lost 5 bases, J lost 0 bases, and 6 bases stayed unmatched. Written as DNA, the CDR3 is TGTGCCAGCAGTATCCTAGCGGGCAGCTCCTACAATGAGCAGTTCTTC. Translated: CASSILAGSSYNEQFF.

V gene TRBV14 combines with J gene TRBJ1-6; maybe TRBD1 (6 bases). V was trimmed by 4 bases and J by 10 bases, leaving 17 bases between them. This CDR3 has 15 residues. CDR1 and CDR2 (germline): SGHDN, FVKESK. CDR3 nucleotide sequence: TGTGCCAGCAGCCCCCGGGGGGCAGGTAACTCACCCCTCCACTTT. This sequence encodes CASSPRGAGNSPLHF.

The chain links TRBV9 to TRBJ2-3; D gene ambiguous. The CDR3 covers 15 residues. The germline gives CDR1 SGDLS, CDR2 YYNGEE. Trimming removed 0 bases at V and 0 bases at J, with 8 bases between. The CDR3, as DNA: TGTGCCAGCAGCGTAGGCGGTTCTAGCACAGATACGCAGTATTTT. This translates into CASSVGGSSTDTQYF.

This chain joins TRBV6-6 and TRBJ2-7; tentative D call: TRBD2 (6 bases). The V gene's germline CDR1 is MNHNY and CDR2 SVGAGI (reference sequence). Trimming took 4 bases from V and 9 from J, leaving 22 bases between them. CDR3 size: 15 residues. The CDR3 DNA follows: TGTGCCAGCAGTTTCAACGGGGCGGGGTGGGCAGTGCAGTACGTC. This codes for CASSFNGAGWAVQYV.

The gene calls are TRBV9 and TRBJ1-1, with 9 bases that match TRBD1. The CDR3 totals 16 residues. Germline loops: CDR1 SGDLS, CDR2 YYNGEE. V shed 4 bases and J 2 bases; nucleotides not matched to a gene: 9. The CDR3 sequence: CASSQTGGDGNTEAFF. Here the CDR3 DNA reads TGTGCCAGCAGCCAGACAGGGGGGGACGGTAACACTGAAGCTTTCTTT. The complete variable domain, with remaining parts taken from reference TRBV9 and TRBJ1-1, reads DSGVTQTPKHLITATGQRVTLRCSPRSGDLSVYWYQQSLDQGLQFLIQYYNGEERAKGNILERFSAQQFPDLHSELNLSSLELGDSALYFCASSQTGGDGNTEAFFGQGTRLTVV.

The chain is built from TRBV29-1 and TRBJ2-1, with D possibly TRBD1 on 6 matching bases. In germline, CDR1 is SQVTM, CDR2 ANQGSEA. The CDR3 is made up of 13 amino acids. Trimming took 5 bases from V and 5 from J, leaving 13 bases between them. CDR3 in DNA: TGCAGCGTTCCCCCGGACAGCCACAATGAGCAGTTCTTC. Residues: CSVPPDSHNEQFF.

The rearrangement links TRBV6-5 to TRBJ2-4; D is unclear. CDR1 and CDR2 (germline): MNHEY, SVGAGI. The CDR3 extends over 14 amino acids. V lost 11 bases and J 0 bases, leaving 14 bases between the germline ends. This chain's CDR3 is CAPPHRLAKNIQYF. CDR3 coding DNA: TGTGCCCCTCCCCACAGACTAGCCAAAAACATTCAGTACTTC.

The chain employs TRBV7-9 and TRBJ2-3; 7 bases map to TRBD2. The germline gives CDR1 SEHNR, CDR2 FQNEAQ (reference sequence). The CDR3 contains 13 residues. J was trimmed by 6 bases and V by 6 bases; bases with no gene match: 6. The DNA for the CDR3 is TGTGCCAGCAGTCCAGCGGGGTTGGATACGCAGTATTTT. It yields the protein CASSPAGLDTQYF. The whole variable domain, remainder taken from reference TRBV7-9 and TRBJ2-3, is DTGVSQNPRHKITKRGQNVTFRCDPISEHNRLYWYRQTLGQGPEFLTYFQNEAQLEKSRLLSDRFSAERPKGSFSTLEIQRTEQGDSAMYLCASSPAGLDTQYFGPGTRLTVL.

This sequence joins TRBV4-3 and TRBJ2-2, with 10 nucleotides matching TRBD2. CDR1 and CDR2 (germline): LGHNA, YSLEER. The CDR3 extends over 17 amino acids. Germline trimming cut 4 bases from V and 4 bases from J; bases unmatched to any gene: 9. CDR3 sequence reads: CASSREAGGPVTGELFF. CDR3 bases: TGCGCCAGCAGCCGGGAAGCGGGAGGGCCTGTCACCGGGGAGCTGTTTTTT.

V gene TRBV28 combines with J gene TRBJ2-1; 8 nucleotides line up with TRBD2. V trimming: 6 bases; J trimming: 12 bases; junction bases outside the gene matches: 19. This CDR3 is built from 16 residues. Germline V gene data show CDR1 as MDHEN and CDR2 as SYDVKM. CDR3 protein: CASSLQSGSPKGVQFF. The CDR3 DNA reads as TGTGCCAGCAGCCTCCAGAGCGGGAGCCCGAAGGGGGTGCAGTTCTTC.

In DNA, the CDR3 is TGCAGCGTCCCTCGCGACTATGGCTACACCTTC. Its translation is CSVPRDYGYTF. This chain connects TRBV29-1 to TRBJ1-2, with D hard to call. The germline gives CDR1 SQVTM, CDR2 ANQGSEA. The CDR3 sequence is 11 residues long. Trimming stripped 6 bases from V and 3 bases from J, with 8 bases between.

The chain couples TRBV5-1 to TRBJ1-2; D remains ambiguous. CDR1 is SGHRS, CDR2 YFSETQ, per germline. This CDR3 region has 13 residues. V was clipped by 4 bases and J by 2 bases, with 9 bases between them. Written as DNA, the CDR3 is TGCGCCAGCAGCCTAACAACGAACTATGGCTACACCTTC. Its protein product is CASSLTTNYGYTF.

This chain joins TRBV29-1 and TRBJ1-1; D is unresolved. CDR1 and CDR2 (germline): SQVTM, ANQGSEA. The ends were cut back, 4 bases at V and 5 bases at J, with 11 bases in the middle. This CDR3 is built from 12 residues. DNA for the CDR3: TGCAGCGTTGTGGGAGGGCCGACTGAAGCTTTCTTT. It translates to CSVVGGPTEAFF.